This TCR beta chain was observed in a study of blood T cell repertoires in COVID-19. With 5 bases clipped from V and 1 base from J, the junction kept 5 bases outside the gene matches. The germline V gene has CDR1 SQVTM and CDR2 ANQGSEA. The CDR3 runs 14 residues. Data came from immunoSEQ multiplex PCR; TCRdb stores just in-frame clones and leaves some out. The profile shows 250,000 to 300,000 clones, 88% of them singletons. The Seattle patients, enrolled during active infection, were followed longitudinally. The V gene is TRBV29-1, the J gene TRBJ2-3; TRBD2 matches at 8 bases. The sample consisted of peripheral blood. The receptor's source is an older woman with COVID-19, enrolled during active disease. The CDR3 protein is CSVSGSLGTDTQYF. The CDR3 DNA sequence: TGCAGCGTTAGCGGGAGCCTTGGCACAGATACGCAGTATTTT.